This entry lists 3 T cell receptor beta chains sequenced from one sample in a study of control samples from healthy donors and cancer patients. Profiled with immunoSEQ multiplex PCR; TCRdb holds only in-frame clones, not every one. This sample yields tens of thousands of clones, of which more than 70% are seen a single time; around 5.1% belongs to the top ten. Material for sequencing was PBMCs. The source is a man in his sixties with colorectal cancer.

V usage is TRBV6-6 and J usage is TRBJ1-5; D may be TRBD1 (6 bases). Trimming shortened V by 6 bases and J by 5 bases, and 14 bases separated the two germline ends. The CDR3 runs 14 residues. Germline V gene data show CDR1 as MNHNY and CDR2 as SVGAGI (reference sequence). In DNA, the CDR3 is TGTGCCAGCAGCTCCGACAGGTCCTATCAGCCCCAGCATTTT. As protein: CASSSDRSYQPQHF.

The CDR3 nucleotides are TGTGCCAGCAGTACAAGGGGTACTGGGGGTTTCGAGCAGTACTTC. Translating it yields CASSTRGTGGFEQYF. This chain joins TRBV6-2 or TRBV6-3 and TRBJ2-7, with D perhaps matching TRBD1 or TRBD2 (5 bases each). The CDR3 length is 15 residues. The V and J ends lost 5 bases and 6 bases respectively, with 20 bases between them. Per the germline V gene, CDR1 is MNHEY and CDR2 is SVGEGT.

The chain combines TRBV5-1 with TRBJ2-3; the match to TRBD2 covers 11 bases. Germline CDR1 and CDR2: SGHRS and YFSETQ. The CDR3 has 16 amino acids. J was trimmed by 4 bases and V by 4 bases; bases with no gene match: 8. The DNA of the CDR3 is TGCGCCAGCAGCCCCGATAGCGGGGGGGCTTCAGATACGCAGTATTTT. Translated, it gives CASSPDSGGASDTQYF.